This is a list of T cell receptor beta chains from one sample in a study of T cell changes during pregnancy in multiple sclerosis. This table comes from immunoSEQ multiplex PCR, and its TCRdb copy is limited to in-frame clones, with some not included. This sample has 70,000 to 100,000 clones; 80% to 95% occur once, and the top ten carry 1%. Specimen: peripheral blood, collected in the first trimester of pregnancy. The receptors here all came from a female donor with multiple sclerosis, enrolled in a pregnancy study. CDR3s include the opening cysteine and the closing phenylalanine or tryptophan. Each record gives: J gene, clone size, V gene, D gene, CDR3 DNA, CDR3 protein. D genes are given only for firm matches. Clone size is given for some rows only: seen once, a few or many times, or a class if the clone is expanded.

TRBJ2-7,-,TRBV7-2,-,TGTGCCAGCAGCTTAACGGCAGGTCAGGCCTACGAGCAGTACTTC,CASSLTAGQAYEQYF
TRBJ2-7,-,TRBV7-9,-,TGTGCCAGCAGCCCGAACCAGGGTAGGTTCTCCTACGAGCAGTACTTC,CASSPNQGRFSYEQYF
TRBJ2-7,-,TRBV5-4,-,TGTGCCAGCAGCTTACGGCAGGGTTACGAGCAGTACTTC,CASSLRQGYEQYF
TRBJ2-3,-,TRBV7-8,TRBD2,TGTGCCAGCAGTTCCGGACTAGCGGGAGCGGGGGTAGATACGCAGTATTTT,CASSSGLAGAGVDTQYF
TRBJ1-5,-,TRBV5-1,TRBD1,TGCGCCAGCAGCTTGGGGACAGGGGTACAGCCCCAGCATTTT,CASSLGTGVQPQHF
TRBJ2-7,-,TRBV27,-,TGTGCCAGCAGTGATATTGGGAGCTACGAGCAGTACTTC,CASSDIGSYEQYF
TRBJ1-2,once,TRBV2,-,TGTGCCAGCAGTACAGGGCTCAACTATGGCTACACCTTC,CASSTGLNYGYTF
TRBJ2-5,-,TRBV12-5,-,TGTGCTAGTGCCTCCCAGAGAGGATTCGAGACCCAGTACTTC,CASASQRGFETQYF
TRBJ2-1,-,TRBV19,-,TGTGCCAGTTCCCTGGCGGAGCTCTCCTACAATGAGCAGTTCTTC,CASSLAELSYNEQFF
TRBJ1-1,-,TRBV28,-,TGTGCCGTACGGACAGTATCTGAGGACGAAAGAGCTTTCTTT,CAVRTVSEDERAFF
TRBJ1-2,-,TRBV6-6,-,TGTGCCAGCAGTGCCCAGGGTGGCAGCTATGGCTACACCTTC,CASSAQGGSYGYTF
TRBJ1-5,-,TRBV2,TRBD1,TGTGCCAGCAGTGGGACAGGGGAGCGCAATCAGCCCCAGCATTTT,CASSGTGERNQPQHF
TRBJ2-2,-,TRBV5-1,-,TGCGCCAGCAGCTTGGTTACAGGGCACCCCGGGGAGCTGTTTTTT,CASSLVTGHPGELFF
TRBJ1-2,-,TRBV2,-,TGTGCCAGCAGTGAAGCGGGGGGATATGGCTACACCTTC,CASSEAGGYGYTF
TRBJ2-7,-,TRBV2,TRBD1,TGTGCCAGCAGTGCCGAGGACAGGGGGCTCTCCGAGCAGTACTTC,CASSAEDRGLSEQYF
TRBJ2-3,-,TRBV27,TRBD1,TGTGCCAGCAGTTTAGAGGGGGCCGATAGCACAGATACGCAGTATTTT,CASSLEGADSTDTQYF
TRBJ1-2,-,TRBV4-1,-,TGCGCCAGCAGCCAAGACGCCGCGACAGATGACCATGGCTACACCTTC,CASSQDAATDDHGYTF
TRBJ1-4,-,TRBV1,-,TGCACCAGCAGCCAAGGGCCAACAAACGAAAAACTGTTTTTT,CTSSQGPTNEKLFF
TRBJ2-3,-,TRBV27,TRBD2,TGTGCCAGCAGTTACCGACTAGCGGGGGCCCTCACAGATACGCAGTATTTT,CASSYRLAGALTDTQYF
TRBJ2-3,-,TRBV7-3,TRBD2,TGTGCCAGCAGCTTAAATAGCGGGGGGCCGGGGGCAGATACGCAGTATTTT,CASSLNSGGPGADTQYF
TRBJ1-1,-,TRBV5-4,-,TGTGCCAGCAGCCCCGGCAGCGGGGGCCGGGGAGGGAACACTGAAGCTTTCTTT,CASSPGSGGRGGNTEAFF
TRBJ1-1,-,TRBV9,-,TGTGCCAGCAGCGTTGGGCAAGGGAACACTGAAGCTTTCTTT,CASSVGQGNTEAFF
TRBJ2-2,-,TRBV10-3,TRBD2,TGTGCCACGGGACTAGCGGAGAACACCGGGGAGCTGTTTTTT,CATGLAENTGELFF
TRBJ1-1,-,TRBV5-8,-,TGTGCCAGCAAAAGACCGGGACTTCCGAACACTGAAGCTTTCTTT,CASKRPGLPNTEAFF
TRBJ2-1,-,TRBV19,TRBD2,TGTGCCAGTAGTATGATAAACTTCGGACTAGGATATGGCTCCTACAATGAGCAGTTCTTC,CASSMINFGLGYGSYNEQFF
TRBJ1-5,-,TRBV18,TRBD1,TGTGCCAGCTCACCACCGGGGGTGTCAGGGGGCCATCAGCCCCAGCATTTT,CASSPPGVSGGHQPQHF
TRBJ2-5,once,TRBV29-1,-,TGCAGCGCCCGTCGAGGGGAGAAAAGCGGGGAGACCCAGTACTTC,CSARRGEKSGETQYF
TRBJ1-5,once,TRBV7-8,-,TGTGCCAGCAGCTTAGTTCGGCAGGGTAGGCTCCAGCATTTT,CASSLVRQGRLQHF
TRBJ1-5,once,TRBV19,-,TGTGCCAGTAGTTTCCTCCGGGACACCTACAATCAGCCCCAGCATTTT,CASSFLRDTYNQPQHF
TRBJ2-1,-,TRBV9,TRBD2,TGTGCCAGCAGGTCTAGCGGGGTGCTGTTCTTC,CASRSSGVLFF
TRBJ2-5,-,TRBV5-4,TRBD2,TGTGCCAGCAGCTTAGGACTAGCGGGAGCTCAAGAGACCCAGTACTTC,CASSLGLAGAQETQYF
TRBJ2-3,-,TRBV6-1,-,TGTGCCAGCATCTTACGGGGGACAGATACGCAGTATTTT,CASILRGTDTQYF
TRBJ1-2,-,TRBV6-1,TRBD1,TGTGCCAGCCTACGACAGGGGGCAGGGTATGGCTACACCTTC,CASLRQGAGYGYTF
TRBJ2-7,-,TRBV10-1,-,TGCGCCAGCAGTGATCGCGGGACTCCCCCCTACGAGCAGTACTTC,CASSDRGTPPYEQYF
TRBJ1-2,-,TRBV9,-,TGTGCCAGCAGCGTAGCTCTTACGGGGTATGGCTACACCTTC,CASSVALTGYGYTF
TRBJ1-2,-,TRBV11-1,TRBD1,TGTGCCAGCAGCTTTATCCCGGGACAGAGATATGGCTACACCTTC,CASSFIPGQRYGYTF
TRBJ2-7,-,TRBV5-1,TRBD1,TGCGCCAGCAGAAAAACAGGGGACGAGCAGTACTTC,CASRKTGDEQYF
TRBJ1-2,-,TRBV28,TRBD1,TGTGCCAGCAGACCGGGACAGATCTATGGCTACACCTTC,CASRPGQIYGYTF
TRBJ2-7,few,TRBV19,-,TGTGCCAGTAGTGCAGGGATTGGCTACGAGCAGTACTTC,CASSAGIGYEQYF
TRBJ2-7,-,TRBV7-6,TRBD1,TGTGCCAGCAGCTTAGCCGTACAGGGGGCACGAGCCTACGAGCAGTACTTC,CASSLAVQGARAYEQYF
TRBJ2-2,-,TRBV5-1,-,TGCGCCAGCAGCTTGGGAGCGACCGGGGAGCTGTTTTTT,CASSLGATGELFF
TRBJ1-5,-,TRBV6-6,TRBD1,TGTGCCAGCACCAGGGGGGATAGCAATCAGCCCCAGCATTTT,CASTRGDSNQPQHF
TRBJ1-2,-,TRBV2,-,TGTGCTTGCAGAGGGAGCGGCTACACCTTC,CACRGSGYTF
TRBJ2-3,-,TRBV9,TRBD2,TGTGCCAGCAGTTTATTAGCGGGAGTCACAGATACGCAGTATTTT,CASSLLAGVTDTQYF
TRBJ2-7,-,TRBV2,-,TGTGCCAGCAGTGACAGAAAATCCCTCTACGAGCAGTACTTC,CASSDRKSLYEQYF
TRBJ2-6,-,TRBV5-8,TRBD1,TGTGCCAGCAGCTTGAGCATATATCAGGGGGTAAACGGCCGGGCCAACGTCCTGACTTTC,CASSLSIYQGVNGRANVLTF
TRBJ2-3,-,TRBV7-8,TRBD2,TGTGCCAGCAGCTTAGCGCGTCTAGCGGGAGGCGGCACAGATACGCAGTATTTT,CASSLARLAGGGTDTQYF
TRBJ1-3,-,TRBV7-9,-,TGTGCCAGCAGCCAAACCCTGACAGTCCAAAACACCATATATTTT,CASSQTLTVQNTIYF
TRBJ2-1,-,TRBV9,-,TGTGCCAGCAGCGTTGGCAGCTCCTACAATGAGCAGTTCTTC,CASSVGSSYNEQFF
TRBJ2-3,-,TRBV6-1,-,TGTGCCAGCAGTGCATCGGGAAGCACAGATACGCAGTATTTT,CASSASGSTDTQYF
TRBJ1-6,-,TRBV15,TRBD1,TGTGCCACCAGGGACAGGGGGCCGCATTCACCCCTCCACTTT,CATRDRGPHSPLHF
TRBJ1-3,once,TRBV6-5,-,TGTGCCAGCAGGCCAGGGATTTCTGGAAACACCATATATTTT,CASRPGISGNTIYF